This T cell receptor beta chain was recovered during a study of blood T cell repertoires in COVID-19. Turning to the study itself: Sites across the United States, Italy and Spain contributed samples from acute and convalescent COVID-19. In each case, the material was cDNA or gDNA derived from T cells, B-cell-depleted T cells, or PBMCs.

Original methodology: Nucleated cell counts were estimated from reference gene primer amplification. Generated by immunoSEQ multiplex PCR, the TCRdb table keeps only in-frame clones and is missing some. That table furnishes V, J and clone size, whereas the DNA furnished D and trimming. This sample yields 40,000 to 65,000 clones, of which around 83% are seen a single time; roughly 12% belongs to the top ten. With V trimmed by 7 bases and J by 3 bases, 7 bases remained unmatched. This CDR3 is built from 14 residues. Germline loops: CDR1 MNHEY, CDR2 SVGAGI. This rearrangement joins TRBV6-5 to TRBJ1-1, with TRBD1 identical over 8 bases. This clonotype was sampled from a man aged 70 or older with active COVID-19. Source material: peripheral blood. CDR3 sequence: CASKVGTGDTEAFF. DNA for the CDR3: TGTGCCAGCAAAGTCGGGACAGGCGACACTGAAGCTTTCTTT.